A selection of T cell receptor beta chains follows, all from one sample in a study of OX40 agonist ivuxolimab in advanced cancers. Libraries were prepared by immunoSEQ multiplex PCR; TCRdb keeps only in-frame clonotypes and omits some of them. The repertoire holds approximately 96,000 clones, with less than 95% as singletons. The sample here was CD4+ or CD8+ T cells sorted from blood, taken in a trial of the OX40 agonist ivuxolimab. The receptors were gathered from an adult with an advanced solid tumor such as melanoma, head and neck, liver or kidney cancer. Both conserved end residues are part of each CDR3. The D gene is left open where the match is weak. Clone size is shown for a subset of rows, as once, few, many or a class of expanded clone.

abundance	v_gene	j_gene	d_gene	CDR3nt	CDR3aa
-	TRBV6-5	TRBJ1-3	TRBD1	TGTGCCAGCAGGAGGGGGCTTCACTCTGGAAACACCATATATTTT	CASRRGLHSGNTIYF
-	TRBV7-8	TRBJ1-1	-	TGTGCCAGCAGCTTAAGGGAGGGTTATAACACTGAAGCTTTCTTT	CASSLREGYNTEAFF
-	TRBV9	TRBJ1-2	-	TGTGCCAGCAGCGTAGTTCCGGACTATGGCTACACCTTC	CASSVVPDYGYTF
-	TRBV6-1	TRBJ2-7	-	TGTGCCAGCAGTTCCGGGACATATCCCTACGAGCAGTACTTC	CASSSGTYPYEQYF
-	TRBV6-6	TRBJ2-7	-	TGTGCCAGCACCCGTACAGGGGGGGACGGGTCTAGCGAGCAGTACTTC	CASTRTGGDGSSEQYF
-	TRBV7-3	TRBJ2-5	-	TGTGCCAGCAGCCCGGGACATCACCAAGAGACCCAGTACTTC	CASSPGHHQETQYF
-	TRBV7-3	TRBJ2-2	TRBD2	TGTGCCAGCAGCTTATTGGGTCTAGCGGGAGTCGCCGGGGAGCTGTTTTTT	CASSLLGLAGVAGELFF
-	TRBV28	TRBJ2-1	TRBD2	TGTGCCAGCAGTTCGTTAGCGGGGGCCCTCAATGAGCAGTTCTTC	CASSSLAGALNEQFF
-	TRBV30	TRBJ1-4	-	TGTGCCTGGAGTGTGCGTGCAACTAATGAAAAACTGTTTTTT	CAWSVRATNEKLFF
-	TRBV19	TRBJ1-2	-	TGTGCCAGTAGTATGGTCCGTAACTATGGCTACACCTTC	CASSMVRNYGYTF
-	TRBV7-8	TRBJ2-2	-	TGTGCCAGCAGCTCGTCCACGAACACCGGGGAGCTGTTTTTT	CASSSSTNTGELFF
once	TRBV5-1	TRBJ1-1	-	TGCGCCAGCAGCTTGGAGGCAGACAACACTGAAGCTTTCTTT	CASSLEADNTEAFF
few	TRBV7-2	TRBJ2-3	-	TGTGCCAGCAGCTTACCTTTGGGTAGCGGTACAGATACGCAGTATTTT	CASSLPLGSGTDTQYF
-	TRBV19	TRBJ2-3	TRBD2	TGTGCCAGTAGTGTGCCTCGGACTAGCGGGTTTCGCACAGATACGCAGTATTTT	CASSVPRTSGFRTDTQYF
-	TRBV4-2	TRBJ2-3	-	TGTGCCAGCAGCCAAGATCGAACGGGAACCACAGATACGCAGTATTTT	CASSQDRTGTTDTQYF
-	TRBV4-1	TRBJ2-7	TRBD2	TGCGCCAGCAGCCAAGAGGAACTAGCGGGTTGGTCGCTCTACGAGCAGTACTTC	CASSQEELAGWSLYEQYF
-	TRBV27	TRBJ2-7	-	TGTGCCAGCAGGCGTTCAGCAGTTTTAAGTCCAGTCTCCTACGAGCAGTACTTC	CASRRSAVLSPVSYEQYF
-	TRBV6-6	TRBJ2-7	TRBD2	TGTGCCAGCAGTCGACGGGGACTAGCCTCCTACGAGCAGTACTTC	CASSRRGLASYEQYF
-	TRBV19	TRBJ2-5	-	TGTGCCAGTAGTATTGAACGCATGGAGACCCAGTACTTC	CASSIERMETQYF
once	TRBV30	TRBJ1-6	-	TGTGCCTGGAGTACCAGCCTGGGGTCACCCCTCCACTTT	CAWSTSLGSPLHF
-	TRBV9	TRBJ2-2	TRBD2	TGTGCCAGCAGCGCCCGGACTAGCGGGAACACCGGGGAGCTGTTTTTT	CASSARTSGNTGELFF
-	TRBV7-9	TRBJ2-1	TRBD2	TGTGCCGGGCGGGAGGGCGCCTACAATGAGCAGTTCTTC	CAGREGAYNEQFF
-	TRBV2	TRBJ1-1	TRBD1	TGTGCCAGCAGACCCTGGGACAGCAAAAACACTGAAGCTTTCTTT	CASRPWDSKNTEAFF
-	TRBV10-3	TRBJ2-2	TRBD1	TGTGCCATCAGTGAGCGACAGGGGGCTGGCACCGGAGAGCTGTTTTTT	CAISERQGAGTGELFF
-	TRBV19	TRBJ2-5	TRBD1	TGTGCCAGTAGTAAACGGACAGGAGTCTCGGAGACCCAGTACTTC	CASSKRTGVSETQYF
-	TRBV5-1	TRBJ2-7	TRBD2	TGCGCCAGCAGCACGACGGGGGGGACTTCCTACGAGCAGTACTTC	CASSTTGGTSYEQYF
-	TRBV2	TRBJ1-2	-	TGTGCCAGCAGTCTACGGAGTAGAAACTATGGCTACACCTTC	CASSLRSRNYGYTF
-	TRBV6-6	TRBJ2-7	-	TGTGCCAGCACCCTGGACGGGTACGAGCAGTACTTC	CASTLDGYEQYF
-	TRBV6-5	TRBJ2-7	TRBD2	TGTGCCAGCAGTTACTCCGGACTAGCGGGAGTCTACGAGCAGTACTTC	CASSYSGLAGVYEQYF
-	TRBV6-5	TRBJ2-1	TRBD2	TGTGCCACCAAGACTAGCGGGAAGTCGGTGCAGTTCTTC	CATKTSGKSVQFF
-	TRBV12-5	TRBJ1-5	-	TGTGCTAGTGGTTTCGGGGGTCCCCATCAGCCCCAGCATTTT	CASGFGGPHQPQHF
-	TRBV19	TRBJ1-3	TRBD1	TGTGCCAGTAGTTTGGACAGGGGAACGGGAGGAAACACCATATATTTT	CASSLDRGTGGNTIYF
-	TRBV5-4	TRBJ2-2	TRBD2	TGTGCCAGCAGCTTGGTTGGGACTAGCGTCCGACGTGCCGGGGAGCTGTTTTTT	CASSLVGTSVRRAGELFF
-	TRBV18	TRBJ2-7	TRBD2	TGTGCCAGCTCACCAAGACTAGCGGGAGTTCCCTACGAGCAGTACTTC	CASSPRLAGVPYEQYF
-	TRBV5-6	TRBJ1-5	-	TGTGCCAGCAGCTTGACCGGGCCCTCAAATCAGCCCCAGCATTTT	CASSLTGPSNQPQHF
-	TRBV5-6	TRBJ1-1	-	TGTGCCAGCAGCTTGGCAGGGACTTCCTTAGTTGAAGCTTTCTTT	CASSLAGTSLVEAFF
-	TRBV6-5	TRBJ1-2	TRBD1	TGTGCCAGCACAGGCAGCCGGGACAGGGGGAATGGCTACACCTTC	CASTGSRDRGNGYTF
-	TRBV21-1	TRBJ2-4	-	TGTGCCAGCAGCAAACCCCTGACACAGGGGCGGGTAGCCAAAAACATTCAGTACTTC	CASSKPLTQGRVAKNIQYF
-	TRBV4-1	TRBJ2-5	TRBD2	TGCGCCAGCTCGACTAGCGGGATAGAGACCCAGTACTTC	CASSTSGIETQYF
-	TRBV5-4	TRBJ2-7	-	TGTGCCAGCAGCTTGGTTAGGGGGGAGCGGCAGTACTTC	CASSLVRGERQYF
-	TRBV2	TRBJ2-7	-	TGTGCCAGCATAAGTGCCTGGAGGGCGGTTTACGAGCAGTACTTC	CASISAWRAVYEQYF